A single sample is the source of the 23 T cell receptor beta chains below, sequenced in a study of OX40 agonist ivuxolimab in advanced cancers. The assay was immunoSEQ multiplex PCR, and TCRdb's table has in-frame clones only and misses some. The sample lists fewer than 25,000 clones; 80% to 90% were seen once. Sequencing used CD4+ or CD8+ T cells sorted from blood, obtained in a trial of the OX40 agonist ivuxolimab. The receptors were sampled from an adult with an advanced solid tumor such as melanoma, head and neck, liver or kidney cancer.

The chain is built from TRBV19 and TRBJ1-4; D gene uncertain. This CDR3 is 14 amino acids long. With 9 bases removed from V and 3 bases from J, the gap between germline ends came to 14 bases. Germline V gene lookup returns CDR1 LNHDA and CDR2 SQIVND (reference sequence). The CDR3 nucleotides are TGTGCCAGCCTCCCCACCGGGGCTAATGAAAAACTGTTTTTT. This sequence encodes CASLPTGANEKLFF.

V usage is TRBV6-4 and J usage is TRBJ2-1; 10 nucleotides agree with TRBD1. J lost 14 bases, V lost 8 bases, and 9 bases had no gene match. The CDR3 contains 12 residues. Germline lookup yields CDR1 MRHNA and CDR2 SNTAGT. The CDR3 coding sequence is TGTGCCAGCGCATTAGGGGGGACAGGGGAGTTCTTC. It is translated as CASALGGTGEFF.

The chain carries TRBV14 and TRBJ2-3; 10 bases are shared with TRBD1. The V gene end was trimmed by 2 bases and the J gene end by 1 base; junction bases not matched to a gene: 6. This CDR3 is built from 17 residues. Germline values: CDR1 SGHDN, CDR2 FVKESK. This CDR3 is CASSQRRQGAGTDTQYF. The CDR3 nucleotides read TGTGCCAGCAGCCAACGACGACAGGGGGCTGGCACAGATACGCAGTATTTT.

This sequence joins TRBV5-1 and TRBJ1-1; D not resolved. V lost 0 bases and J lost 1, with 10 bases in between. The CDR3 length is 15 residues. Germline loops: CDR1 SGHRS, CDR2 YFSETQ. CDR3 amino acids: CASSLAGSGNTEAFF. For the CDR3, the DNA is TGCGCCAGCAGCTTGGCCGGCAGTGGGAACACTGAAGCTTTCTTT.

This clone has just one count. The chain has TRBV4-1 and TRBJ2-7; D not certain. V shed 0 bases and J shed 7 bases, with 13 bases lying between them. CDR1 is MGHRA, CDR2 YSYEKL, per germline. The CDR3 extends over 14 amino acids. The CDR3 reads CASSQDLNWNEQYF. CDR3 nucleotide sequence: TGCGCCAGCAGCCAAGATCTAAACTGGAATGAGCAGTACTTC.

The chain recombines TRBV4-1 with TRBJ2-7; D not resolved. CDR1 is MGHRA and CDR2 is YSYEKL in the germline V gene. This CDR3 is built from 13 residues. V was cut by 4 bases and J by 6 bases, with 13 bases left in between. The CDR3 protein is CASSPTSGVEQYF. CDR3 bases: TGCGCCAGCAGCCCGACGTCCGGTGTCGAGCAGTACTTC.

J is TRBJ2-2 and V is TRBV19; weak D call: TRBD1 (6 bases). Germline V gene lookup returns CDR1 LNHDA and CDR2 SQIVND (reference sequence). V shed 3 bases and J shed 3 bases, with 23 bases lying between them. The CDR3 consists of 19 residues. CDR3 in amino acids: CASSISPYTRDTHTGELFF. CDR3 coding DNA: TGTGCCAGTAGTATTTCCCCCTATACCCGGGACACCCACACCGGGGAGCTGTTTTTT.

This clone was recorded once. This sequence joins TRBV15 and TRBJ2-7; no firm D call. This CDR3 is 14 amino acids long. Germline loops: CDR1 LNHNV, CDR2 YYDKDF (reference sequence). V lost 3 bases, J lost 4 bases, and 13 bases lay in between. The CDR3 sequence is CATSSDRLAYEQYF. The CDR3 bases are TGTGCCACCAGCAGTGATCGCCTCGCGTACGAGCAGTACTTC.

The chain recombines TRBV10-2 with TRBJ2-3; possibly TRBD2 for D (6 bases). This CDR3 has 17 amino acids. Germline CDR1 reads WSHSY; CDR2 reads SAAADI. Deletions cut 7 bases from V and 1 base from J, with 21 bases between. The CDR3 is CASNGQRGTEGTDTQYF. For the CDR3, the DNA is TGCGCCAGCAATGGACAACGGGGGACGGAGGGCACAGATACGCAGTATTTT.

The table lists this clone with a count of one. This CDR3 is CASSYSGGEYEQYF. Here the CDR3 DNA reads TGTGCCAGCAGTTACTCGGGAGGGGAGTACGAGCAGTACTTC. V gene TRBV6-6 combines with J gene TRBJ2-7; 7 bases agree with TRBD2. The CDR3 length is 14 residues. Germline V gives CDR1 MNHNY, CDR2 SVGAGI (reference sequence). The V gene end was trimmed by 0 bases and the J gene end by 4 bases; junction bases not matched to a gene: 3.

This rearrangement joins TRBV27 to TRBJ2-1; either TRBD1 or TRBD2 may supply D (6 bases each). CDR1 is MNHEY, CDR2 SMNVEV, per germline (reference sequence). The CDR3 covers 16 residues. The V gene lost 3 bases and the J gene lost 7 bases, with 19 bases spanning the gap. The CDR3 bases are TGTGCCAGCAGTTTTGTAGTGGGGGGCTCTGGGAATGAGCAGTTCTTC. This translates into CASSFVVGGSGNEQFF.

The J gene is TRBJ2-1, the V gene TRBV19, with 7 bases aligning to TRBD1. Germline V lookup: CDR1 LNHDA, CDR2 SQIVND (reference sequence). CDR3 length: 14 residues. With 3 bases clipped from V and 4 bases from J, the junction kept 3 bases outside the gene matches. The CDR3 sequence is CASSIGTVYNEQFF. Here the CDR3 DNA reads TGTGCCAGTAGTATCGGGACAGTTTACAATGAGCAGTTCTTC. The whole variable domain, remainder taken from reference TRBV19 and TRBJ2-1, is DGGITQSPKYLFRKEGQNVTLSCEQNLNHDAMYWYRQDPGQGLRLIYYSQIVNDFQKGDIAEGYSVSREKKESFPLTVTSAQKNPTAFYLCASSIGTVYNEQFFGPGTRLTVL.

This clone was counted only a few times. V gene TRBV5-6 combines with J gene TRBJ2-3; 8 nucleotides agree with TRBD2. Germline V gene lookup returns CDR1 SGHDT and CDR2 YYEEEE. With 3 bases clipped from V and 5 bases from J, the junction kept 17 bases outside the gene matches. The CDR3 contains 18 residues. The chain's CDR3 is CASSSSYLSGEPLDTQYF. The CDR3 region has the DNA TGTGCCAGCAGCTCTTCCTACCTTAGCGGGGAGCCCTTAGATACGCAGTATTTT. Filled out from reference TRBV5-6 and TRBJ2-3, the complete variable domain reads DAGVTQSPTHLIKTRGQQVTLRCSPKSGHDTVSWYQQALGQGPQFIFQYYEEEERQRGNFPDRFSGHQFPNYSSELNVNALLLGDSALYLCASSSSYLSGEPLDTQYFGPGTRLTVL.

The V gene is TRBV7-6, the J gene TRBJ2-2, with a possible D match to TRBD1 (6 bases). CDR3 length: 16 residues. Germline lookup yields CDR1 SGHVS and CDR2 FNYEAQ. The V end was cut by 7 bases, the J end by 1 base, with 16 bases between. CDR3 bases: TGTGCCAGCACCGAGGGGGTGAGGGTGAACACCGGGGAGCTGTTTTTT. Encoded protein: CASTEGVRVNTGELFF. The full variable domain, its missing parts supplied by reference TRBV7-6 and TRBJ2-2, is GAGVSQSPRYKVTKRGQDVALRCDPISGHVSLYWYRQALGQGPEFLTYFNYEAQQDKSGLPNDRFSAERPEGSISTLTIQRTEQRDSAMYRCASTEGVRVNTGELFFGEGSRLTVL.

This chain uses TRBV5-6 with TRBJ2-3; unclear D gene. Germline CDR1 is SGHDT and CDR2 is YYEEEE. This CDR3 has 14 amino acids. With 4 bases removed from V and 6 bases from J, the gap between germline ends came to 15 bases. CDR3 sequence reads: CASSPVIAADTQYF. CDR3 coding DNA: TGTGCCAGCAGCCCGGTGATCGCAGCGGATACGCAGTATTTT.

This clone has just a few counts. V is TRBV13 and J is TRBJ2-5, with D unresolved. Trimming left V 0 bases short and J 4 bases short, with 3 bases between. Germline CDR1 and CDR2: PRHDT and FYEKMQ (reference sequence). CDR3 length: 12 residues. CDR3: CASSLGRETQYF. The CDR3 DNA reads TGTGCCAGCAGCTTAGGCAGAGAGACCCAGTACTTC. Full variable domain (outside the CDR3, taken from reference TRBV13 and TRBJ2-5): AAGVIQSPRHLIKEKRETATLKCYPIPRHDTVYWYQQGPGQDPQFLISFYEKMQSDKGSIPDRFSAQQFSDYHSELNMSSLELGDSALYFCASSLGRETQYFGPGTRLLVL.

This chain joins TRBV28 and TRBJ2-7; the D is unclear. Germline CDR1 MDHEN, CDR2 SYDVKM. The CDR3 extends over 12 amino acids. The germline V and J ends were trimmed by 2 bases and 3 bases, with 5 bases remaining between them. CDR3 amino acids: CASSLGRYEQYF. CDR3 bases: TGTGCCAGCAGTTTAGGGCGCTACGAGCAGTACTTC.

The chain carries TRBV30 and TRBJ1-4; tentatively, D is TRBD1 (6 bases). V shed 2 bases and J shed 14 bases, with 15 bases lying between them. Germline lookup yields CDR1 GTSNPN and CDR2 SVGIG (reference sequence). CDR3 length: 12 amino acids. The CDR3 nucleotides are TGTGCCTGGAGTAGACCGGGGGCCATTCTGTTTTTT. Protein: CAWSRPGAILFF.

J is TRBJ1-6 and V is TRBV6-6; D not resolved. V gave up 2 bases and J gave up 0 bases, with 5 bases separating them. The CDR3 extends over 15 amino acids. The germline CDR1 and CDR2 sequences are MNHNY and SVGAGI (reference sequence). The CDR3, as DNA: TGTGCCAGCAGTTACGAGAGCTCCTATAATTCACCCCTCCACTTT. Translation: CASSYESSYNSPLHF.

CDR3 DNA sequence: TGTGCCAGCGGAGAGACTAGGGCGGGTGAGCAGTTCTTC. Its protein product is CASGETRAGEQFF. The genes are TRBV9 and TRBJ2-1; a weak D match, TRBD2 (6 bases). Looked up from germline, CDR1 is SGDLS and CDR2 is YYNGEE. V was cut by 7 bases and J by 9 bases, with 17 bases left in between. The CDR3 runs 13 residues.

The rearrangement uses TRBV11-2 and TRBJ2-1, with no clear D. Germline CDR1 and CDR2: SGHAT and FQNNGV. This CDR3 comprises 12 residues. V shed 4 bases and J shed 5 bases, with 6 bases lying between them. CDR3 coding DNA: TGTGCCAGCAGCTCCATAAACAATGAGCAGTTCTTC. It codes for CASSSINNEQFF. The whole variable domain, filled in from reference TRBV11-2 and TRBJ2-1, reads EAGVAQSPRYKIIEKRQSVAFWCNPISGHATLYWYQQILGQGPKLLIQFQNNGVVDDSQLPKDRFSAERLKGVDSTLKIQPAKLEDSAVYLCASSSINNEQFFGPGTRLTVL.

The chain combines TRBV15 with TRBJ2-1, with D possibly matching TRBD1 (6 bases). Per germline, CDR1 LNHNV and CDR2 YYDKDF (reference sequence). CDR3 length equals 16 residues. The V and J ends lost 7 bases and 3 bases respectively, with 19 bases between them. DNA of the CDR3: TGTGCCACCAACCCGAGTGGCGAAGGGGGCTACAATGAGCAGTTCTTC. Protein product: CATNPSGEGGYNEQFF. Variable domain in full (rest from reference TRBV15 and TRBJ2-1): DAMVIQNPRYQVTQFGKPVTLSCSQTLNHNVMYWYQQKSSQAPKLLFHYYDKDFNNEADTPDNFQSRRPNTSFCFLDIRSPGLGDTAMYLCATNPSGEGGYNEQFFGPGTRLTVL.

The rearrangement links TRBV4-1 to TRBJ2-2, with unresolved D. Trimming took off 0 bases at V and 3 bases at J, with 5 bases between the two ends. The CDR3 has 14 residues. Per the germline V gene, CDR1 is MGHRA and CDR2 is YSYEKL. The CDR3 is CASSQEGYTGELFF. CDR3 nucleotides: TGCGCCAGCAGCCAAGAGGGGTACACCGGGGAGCTGTTTTTT.